These T cell receptor beta chains were read from a single sample in a study of metastatic and nonmetastatic thyroid tumors. TCRdb redid the clone calls on the PCR reads using MiXCR. The table records about 62,000 clones, approximately 4% of them present only once. Input material: blood. All receptors derive from a female donor with papillary thyroid cancer or a benign thyroid nodule (not recorded which). Some clones in this sample may be carry-over from other donors' samples. The CDR3 runs from the conserved cysteine through the conserved F or W. The D gene is left open where the match is weak. Expanded clones are given a class, and other clones once, few, many or no size at all.

v_gene: TRBV12-3/TRBV12-4; d_gene: .; j_gene: TRBJ2-6; abundance: .; CDR3aa: CASTRATVANSWANVLTF; CDR3nt: TGTGCCAGCACTCGGGCCACAGTAGCCAACTCTTGGGCCAACGTCTTGACTTTC
v_gene: TRBV4-2; d_gene: TRBD2; j_gene: TRBJ2-5; abundance: many; CDR3aa: CASSQELAGETQYF; CDR3nt: TGTGCCAGCAGCCAAGAATTAGCGGGAGAGACCCAGTACTTC
v_gene: TRBV9; d_gene: .; j_gene: TRBJ1-3; abundance: few; CDR3aa: CVSSGRTGYSGNTIYF; CDR3nt: TGTGTCAGCAGCGGTAGAACCGGATACAGTGGAAACACCATATATTTT
v_gene: TRBV2; d_gene: TRBD1; j_gene: TRBJ1-4; abundance: many; CDR3aa: CASSSGGREKLFF; CDR3nt: TGTGCCAGCAGTTCAGGGGGCCGTGAAAAACTGTTTTTT
v_gene: TRBV7-3; d_gene: .; j_gene: TRBJ2-6; abundance: .; CDR3aa: CASSQIRGPWGANVLTF; CDR3nt: TGTGCCAGCAGCCAAATCAGGGGTCCCTGGGGGGCCAACGTCCTGACTTTC
v_gene: TRBV12-3/TRBV12-4; d_gene: TRBD1; j_gene: TRBJ1-1; abundance: many; CDR3aa: CASSKDRVNTEAFF; CDR3nt: TGTGCCAGCAGTAAGGACAGGGTGAACACTGAAGCTTTCTTT
v_gene: TRBV5-4; d_gene: TRBD2; j_gene: TRBJ2-5; abundance: many; CDR3aa: CASSGRLAGVETQYF; CDR3nt: TGTGCCAGCAGCGGGCGGCTAGCGGGAGTAGAGACCCAGTACTTC
v_gene: TRBV20-1; d_gene: TRBD2; j_gene: TRBJ2-7; abundance: many; CDR3aa: CSARNLAGGNEQYF; CDR3nt: TGCAGTGCTAGGAACCTAGCGGGAGGTAACGAGCAGTACTTC
v_gene: TRBV7-6; d_gene: .; j_gene: TRBJ2-7; abundance: many; CDR3aa: CASSLWGDEQYF; CDR3nt: TGTGCCAGCAGCTTATGGGGAGACGAGCAGTACTTC
v_gene: TRBV24-1; d_gene: .; j_gene: TRBJ2-7; abundance: few; CDR3aa: CATSDPRGQGGHEQYF; CDR3nt: TGTGCCACCAGTGATCCCAGAGGTCAGGGGGGCCACGAGCAGTACTTC
v_gene: TRBV2; d_gene: TRBD1; j_gene: TRBJ2-2; abundance: many; CDR3aa: CASGQGNTGELFF; CDR3nt: TGTGCCAGCGGACAGGGGAACACCGGGGAGCTGTTTTTT
v_gene: TRBV5-8; d_gene: .; j_gene: TRBJ1-3; abundance: .; CDR3aa: CASSLWTSGNTIYF; CDR3nt: TGTGCCAGCAGCTTATGGACATCTGGAAACACCATATATTTT
v_gene: TRBV6-1; d_gene: .; j_gene: TRBJ2-5; abundance: many; CDR3aa: CASSPRGSQETQYF; CDR3nt: TGTGCCAGCAGTCCCCGCGGCTCCCAAGAGACCCAGTACTTC
v_gene: TRBV20-1; d_gene: .; j_gene: TRBJ1-5; abundance: many; CDR3aa: CSATPDTNQPQHF; CDR3nt: TGCAGTGCTACCCCGGACACCAATCAGCCCCAGCATTTT
v_gene: TRBV6-1; d_gene: .; j_gene: TRBJ1-1; abundance: many; CDR3aa: CASSYLPGRVGKNTEAFF; CDR3nt: TGTGCCAGCAGTTATCTCCCGGGGAGGGTCGGGAAGAACACTGAAGCTTTCTTT
v_gene: TRBV4-1; d_gene: TRBD2; j_gene: TRBJ2-1; abundance: many; CDR3aa: CASSRTLARGPREQFF; CDR3nt: TGCGCCAGCAGCCGGACACTAGCGAGAGGGCCTCGGGAGCAGTTCTTC
v_gene: TRBV5-1; d_gene: TRBD1; j_gene: TRBJ2-7; abundance: .; CDR3aa: CASSSTGTGAEQYF; CDR3nt: TGCGCCAGCAGCTCGACCGGGACAGGAGCTGAGCAGTACTTC
v_gene: TRBV2; d_gene: TRBD2; j_gene: TRBJ2-7; abundance: .; CDR3aa: CASSGGAGGEYEQYF; CDR3nt: TGTGCCAGCAGTGGGGGGGCGGGAGGCGAATACGAGCAGTACTTC
v_gene: TRBV14; d_gene: TRBD2; j_gene: TRBJ2-1; abundance: many; CDR3aa: CASRATGLAGVNEQFF; CDR3nt: TGTGCCAGCAGAGCAACGGGACTAGCGGGAGTTAATGAGCAGTTCTTC
v_gene: TRBV28; d_gene: .; j_gene: TRBJ1-4; abundance: .; CDR3aa: CASSGNEKLFF; CDR3nt: TGTGCCAGCAGTGGTAATGAAAAGCTGTTTTTT
v_gene: TRBV9; d_gene: .; j_gene: TRBJ2-3; abundance: few; CDR3aa: CASSVVECRTDTQYF; CDR3nt: TGCGCCAGCAGCGTAGTCGAGTGCCGGACAGATACGCAGTATTTT
v_gene: TRBV24-1; d_gene: TRBD2; j_gene: TRBJ2-3; abundance: many; CDR3aa: CATSDPSGPPDTQYF; CDR3nt: TGTGCCACCAGTGACCCTAGCGGCCCCCCAGATACGCAGTATTTT
v_gene: TRBV6-2/TRBV6-3; d_gene: TRBD1; j_gene: TRBJ1-1; abundance: .; CDR3aa: CASSYGGGNTEAFF; CDR3nt: TGTGCCAGCAGTTACGGAGGGGGCAACACTGAAGCTTTCTTT
v_gene: TRBV27; d_gene: TRBD1; j_gene: TRBJ1-1; abundance: many; CDR3aa: CASSLARGLLTEAFF; CDR3nt: TGTGCCAGCAGTTTAGCGAGGGGGCTTCTTACTGAAGCTTTCTTT
v_gene: TRBV6-1; d_gene: .; j_gene: TRBJ1-1; abundance: many; CDR3aa: CASRNQQGTEAFF; CDR3nt: TGTGCCAGCAGGAATCAACAGGGCACTGAAGCTTTCTTT
v_gene: TRBV3-1; d_gene: .; j_gene: TRBJ1-1; abundance: many; CDR3aa: CASPLGGGEGGGLF; CDR3nt: TGTGCCAGCCCCTTGGGGGGTGGTGAGGGAGGAGGACTCTTT
v_gene: TRBV24-1; d_gene: TRBD1; j_gene: TRBJ1-1; abundance: many; CDR3aa: CATSGQGGTEAFF; CDR3nt: TGTGCCACCTCCGGACAGGGAGGCACTGAAGCTTTCTTT
v_gene: TRBV6-1; d_gene: .; j_gene: TRBJ1-6; abundance: many; CDR3aa: CASSPGQVENSPLHF; CDR3nt: TGTGCCAGCAGTCCTGGTCAAGTGGAGAATTCACCCCTCCACTTT
v_gene: TRBV11-3; d_gene: TRBD1; j_gene: TRBJ2-7; abundance: many; CDR3aa: CASSSQDREVYF; CDR3nt: TGTGCCAGCAGCTCTCAGGACAGGGAGGTGTACTTC
v_gene: TRBV18; d_gene: TRBD1; j_gene: TRBJ2-7; abundance: many; CDR3aa: CASSPDRGVYEQYF; CDR3nt: TGTGCCAGCTCACCAGACAGGGGAGTCTACGAGCAGTACTTC
v_gene: TRBV7-9; d_gene: .; j_gene: TRBJ1-1; abundance: many; CDR3aa: CASSQFTGGEAFF; CDR3nt: TGTGCCAGCAGCCAGTTCACCGGGGGGGAAGCTTTCTTT
v_gene: TRBV10-3; d_gene: .; j_gene: TRBJ1-1; abundance: many; CDR3aa: CAIKRAQNTEAFF; CDR3nt: TGTGCCATCAAACGGGCCCAGAACACTGAAGCTTTCTTT
v_gene: TRBV10-3; d_gene: TRBD1; j_gene: TRBJ1-1; abundance: many; CDR3aa: CAISANTGGGTEAFF; CDR3nt: TGTGCCATCAGTGCAAACACAGGGGGGGGCACTGAAGCTTTCTTT
v_gene: TRBV7-9; d_gene: .; j_gene: TRBJ2-5; abundance: .; CDR3aa: CASSQDWERRPLGFETQYF; CDR3nt: TGTGCCAGCAGCCAGGACTGGGAAAGGAGGCCCTTGGGTTTCGAGACCCAGTACTTC